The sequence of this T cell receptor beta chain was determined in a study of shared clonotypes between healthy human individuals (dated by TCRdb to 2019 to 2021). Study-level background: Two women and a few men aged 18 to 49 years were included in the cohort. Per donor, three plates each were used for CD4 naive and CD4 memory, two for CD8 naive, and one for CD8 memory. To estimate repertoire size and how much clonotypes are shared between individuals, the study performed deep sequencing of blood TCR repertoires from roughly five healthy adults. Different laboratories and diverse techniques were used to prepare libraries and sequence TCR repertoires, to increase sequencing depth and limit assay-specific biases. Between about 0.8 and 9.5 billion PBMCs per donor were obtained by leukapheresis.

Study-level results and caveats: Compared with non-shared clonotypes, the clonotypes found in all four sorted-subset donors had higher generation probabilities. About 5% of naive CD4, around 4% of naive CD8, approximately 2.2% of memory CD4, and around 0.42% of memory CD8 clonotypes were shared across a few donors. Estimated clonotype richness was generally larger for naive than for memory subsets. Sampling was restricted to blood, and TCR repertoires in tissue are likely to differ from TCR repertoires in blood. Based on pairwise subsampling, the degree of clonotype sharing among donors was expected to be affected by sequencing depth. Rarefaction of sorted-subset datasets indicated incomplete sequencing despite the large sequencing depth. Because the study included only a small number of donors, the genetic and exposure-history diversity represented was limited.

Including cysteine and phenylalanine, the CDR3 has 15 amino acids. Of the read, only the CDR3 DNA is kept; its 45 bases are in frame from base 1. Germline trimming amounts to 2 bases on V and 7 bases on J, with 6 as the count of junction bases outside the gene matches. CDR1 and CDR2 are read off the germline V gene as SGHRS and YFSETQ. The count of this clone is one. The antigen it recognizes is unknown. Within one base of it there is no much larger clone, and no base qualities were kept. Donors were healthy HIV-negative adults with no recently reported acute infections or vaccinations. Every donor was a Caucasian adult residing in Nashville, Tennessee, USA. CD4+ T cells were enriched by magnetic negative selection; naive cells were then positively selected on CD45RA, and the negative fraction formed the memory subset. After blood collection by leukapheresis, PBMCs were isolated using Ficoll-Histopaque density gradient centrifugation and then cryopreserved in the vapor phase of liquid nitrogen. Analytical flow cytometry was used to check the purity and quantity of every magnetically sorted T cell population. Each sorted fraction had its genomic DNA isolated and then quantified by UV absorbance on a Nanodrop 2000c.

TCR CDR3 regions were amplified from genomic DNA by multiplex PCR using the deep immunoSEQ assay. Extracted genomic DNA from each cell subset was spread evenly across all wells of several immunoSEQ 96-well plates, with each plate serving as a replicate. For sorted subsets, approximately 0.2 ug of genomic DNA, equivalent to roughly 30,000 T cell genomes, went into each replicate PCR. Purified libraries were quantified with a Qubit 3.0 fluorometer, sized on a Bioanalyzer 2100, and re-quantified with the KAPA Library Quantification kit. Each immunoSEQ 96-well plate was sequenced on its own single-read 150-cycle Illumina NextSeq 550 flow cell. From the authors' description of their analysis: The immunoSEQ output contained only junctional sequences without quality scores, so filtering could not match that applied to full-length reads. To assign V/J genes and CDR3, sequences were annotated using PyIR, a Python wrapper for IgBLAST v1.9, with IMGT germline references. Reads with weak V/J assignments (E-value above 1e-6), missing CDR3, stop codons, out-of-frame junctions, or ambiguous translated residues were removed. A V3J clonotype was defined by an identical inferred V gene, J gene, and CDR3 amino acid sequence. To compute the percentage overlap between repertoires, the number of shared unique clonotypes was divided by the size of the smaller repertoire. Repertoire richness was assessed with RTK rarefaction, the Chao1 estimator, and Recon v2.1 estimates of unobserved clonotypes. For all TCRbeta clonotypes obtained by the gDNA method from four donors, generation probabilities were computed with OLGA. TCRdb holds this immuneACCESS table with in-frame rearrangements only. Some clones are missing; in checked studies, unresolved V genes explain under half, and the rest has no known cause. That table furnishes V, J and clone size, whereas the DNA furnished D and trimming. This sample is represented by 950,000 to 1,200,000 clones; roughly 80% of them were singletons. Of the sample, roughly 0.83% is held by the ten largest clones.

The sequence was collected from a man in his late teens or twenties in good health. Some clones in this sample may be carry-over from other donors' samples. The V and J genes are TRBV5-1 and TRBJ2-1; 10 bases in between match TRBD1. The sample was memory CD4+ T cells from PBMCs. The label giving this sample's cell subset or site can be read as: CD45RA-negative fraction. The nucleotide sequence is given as TGCGCCAGCAGCTTAGCCGGGACAGGGGAAAATGAGCAGTTCTTC. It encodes CASSLAGTGENEQFF.